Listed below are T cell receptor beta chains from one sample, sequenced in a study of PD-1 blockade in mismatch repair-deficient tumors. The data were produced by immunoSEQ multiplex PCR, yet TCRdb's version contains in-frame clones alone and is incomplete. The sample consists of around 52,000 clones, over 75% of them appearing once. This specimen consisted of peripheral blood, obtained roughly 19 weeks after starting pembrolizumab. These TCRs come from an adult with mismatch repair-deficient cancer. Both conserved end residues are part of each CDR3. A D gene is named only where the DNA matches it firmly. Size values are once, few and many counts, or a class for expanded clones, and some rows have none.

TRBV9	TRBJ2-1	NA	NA	TGTGCCAGCAGCGTAGACGACAAGATCGCCTACAATGAGCAGTTCTTC	CASSVDDKIAYNEQFF
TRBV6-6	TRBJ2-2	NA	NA	TGTGCCAGCAGCCGAGACTCGAACACCGGGGAGCTGTTTTTT	CASSRDSNTGELFF
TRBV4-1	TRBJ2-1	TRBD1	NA	TGCGCCAGCAGCCAAGAGGACAGGGGGACCTACAATGAGCAGTTCTTC	CASSQEDRGTYNEQFF
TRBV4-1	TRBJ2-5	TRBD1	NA	TGCGCCAGCAGCCTGGGACAGGGAGGGGGAGAGACCCAGTACTTC	CASSLGQGGGETQYF
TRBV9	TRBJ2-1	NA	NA	TGTGCCAGCAGCCCTCCGGAGGGCGCCCATTGGGGTGAGCAGTTCTTC	CASSPPEGAHWGEQFF
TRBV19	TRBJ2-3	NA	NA	TGTGCCACCCAATCAGGGTTCACAGATACGCAGTATTTT	CATQSGFTDTQYF
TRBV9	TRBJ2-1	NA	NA	TGTGCCAGCAGCGTAGGTCAGAATGAGCAGTTCTTC	CASSVGQNEQFF
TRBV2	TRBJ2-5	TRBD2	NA	TGTGCCAGCAGTGGAATGGAGCGGGAGCGAGAGACCCAGTACTTC	CASSGMERERETQYF
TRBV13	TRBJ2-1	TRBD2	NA	TGTGCCAGCAGCCCGTGGTGGACTAGCGGGAGTTCGAATGAGCAGTTCTTC	CASSPWWTSGSSNEQFF
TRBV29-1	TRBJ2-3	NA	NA	TGCAGCGTTGAAGAAGACGGGGCTACAGATACGCAGTATTTT	CSVEEDGATDTQYF
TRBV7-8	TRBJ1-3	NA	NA	TGTGCCAGCAGCCCCCTCTCAGGCAGGGTAGGTGGAAACACCATATATTTT	CASSPLSGRVGGNTIYF
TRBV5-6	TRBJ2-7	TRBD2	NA	TGTGCCAGCAGCCCCCGGGACTACGGAACCTACGAGCAGTACTTC	CASSPRDYGTYEQYF
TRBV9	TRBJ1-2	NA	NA	TGTGCCAGCAGCGTAGAAAGGGCAGGTGGGGTCCTAGGCTACACCTTC	CASSVERAGGVLGYTF
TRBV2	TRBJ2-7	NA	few	TGTGCCAGCAGTGACCAGGGCTACGAGCAGTACTTC	CASSDQGYEQYF
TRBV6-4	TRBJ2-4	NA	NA	TGTGCCAGCAGTGTTACTAGTATGGTATTGAAAAACATTCAGTACTTC	CASSVTSMVLKNIQYF
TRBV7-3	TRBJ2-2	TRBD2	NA	TGTGCCAGCAGCTTAGGATCTCGAGCGGGAGAGACCGGGGAGCTGTTTTTT	CASSLGSRAGETGELFF
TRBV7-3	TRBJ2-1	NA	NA	TGTGCCAGCAGTCCCGTCTTAGAGGTGGGCTACAATGAGCAGTTCTTC	CASSPVLEVGYNEQFF
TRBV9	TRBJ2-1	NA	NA	TGTGCCAGCAGCGTAGAGAGACGGAGCTCCTACAATGAGCAGTTCTTC	CASSVERRSSYNEQFF
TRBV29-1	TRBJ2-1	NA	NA	TGCAGCGGGTGGGGGAATGAGCAGTTCTTC	CSGWGNEQFF
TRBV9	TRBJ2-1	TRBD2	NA	TGTGCCAGCAGCGCTTGGGGCGGGAGAACCTACAATGAGCAGTTCTTC	CASSAWGGRTYNEQFF
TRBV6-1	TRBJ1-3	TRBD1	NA	TGTGCCAGCAGTGAACTGACAGGGCTCGGAAACACCATATATTTT	CASSELTGLGNTIYF
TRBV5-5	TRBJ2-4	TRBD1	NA	TGTGCCAGCAGCTCCGGCGGGACAGGGGCTTTTGACATTCAGTACTTC	CASSSGGTGAFDIQYF
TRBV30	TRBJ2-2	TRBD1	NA	TGTGCCTGGGGTATTCCCGGGACAGGGAATACCGGGGAGCTGTTTTTT	CAWGIPGTGNTGELFF
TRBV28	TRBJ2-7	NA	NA	TGTGCCAGCACCCCCCTGGGCTCCTCCTACGAGCAGTACTTC	CASTPLGSSYEQYF
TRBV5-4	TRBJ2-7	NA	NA	TGTGCCAGCAGTTCGGACAGCGGCGTGCAGTACTTC	CASSSDSGVQYF
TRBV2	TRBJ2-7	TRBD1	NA	TGTGCCAGCAGTGAAGCGCCATTGGGGACAGGGTTCGACGAGCAGTACTTC	CASSEAPLGTGFDEQYF
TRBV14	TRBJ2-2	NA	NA	TGTGCCAGCAGCCAACTGTTCGGGGGAGGCGGGGAGCTGTTTTTT	CASSQLFGGGGELFF
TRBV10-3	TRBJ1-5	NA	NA	TGTGCCACGGGTTCGGGGTTCCATCAGCCCCAGCATTTT	CATGSGFHQPQHF
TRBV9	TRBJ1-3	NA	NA	TGTGCCAGCAGCGTAGTTTCCAACCCTGGAAACACCATATATTTT	CASSVVSNPGNTIYF
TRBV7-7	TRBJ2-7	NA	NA	TGTGCTAGCAGCTTAGGGACGGACAGTTACGAGCAGTACTTC	CASSLGTDSYEQYF
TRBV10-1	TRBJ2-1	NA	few	TGCGCCAGGACCGACAGAACCTGCTCCTACAATGAGCAGTTCTTC	CARTDRTCSYNEQFF
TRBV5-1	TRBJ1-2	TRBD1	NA	TGCGCCAGCAGCTTGATGACAGGGGGAGGTTCTGGCTACACCTTC	CASSLMTGGGSGYTF
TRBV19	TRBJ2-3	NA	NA	TGTGCCAGTAGGCCGACCAGCCCCACAGATACGCAGTATTTT	CASRPTSPTDTQYF
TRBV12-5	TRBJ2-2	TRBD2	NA	TGTGCTAGTGGTTTGGTCCGACTCCCTGGACTAGCGGGGACGAACACCGGGGAGCTGTTTTTT	CASGLVRLPGLAGTNTGELFF
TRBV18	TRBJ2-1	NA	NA	TGTGCCAGCTCGTGGGAACTCCAATACAATGAGCAGTTCTTC	CASSWELQYNEQFF
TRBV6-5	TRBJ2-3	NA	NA	TGTGCCAGCAGTTACTCGAAGGGATCGGATACGCAGTATTTT	CASSYSKGSDTQYF
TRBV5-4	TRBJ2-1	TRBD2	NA	TGTGCCAGCAGCTTATCCGGGACTAGCCACTACAATGAGCAGTTCTTC	CASSLSGTSHYNEQFF
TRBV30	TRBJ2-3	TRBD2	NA	TGTGCCTGGAGTCTAGGTCGACTAGCGGGAGTTGCAGATACGCAGTATTTT	CAWSLGRLAGVADTQYF
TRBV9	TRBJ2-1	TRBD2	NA	TGTGCCAGCAGCGGTACCGGGACTAGCGGGCGCGAGCAGTTCTTC	CASSGTGTSGREQFF
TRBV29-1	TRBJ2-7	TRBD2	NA	TGCAGCGCCGCTCCATCGGGCGGGAGTTACGAGCAGTACTTC	CSAAPSGGSYEQYF
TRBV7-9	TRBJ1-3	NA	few	TGTGCCAGCAGCTTAGTTGGAAACACCATATATTTT	CASSLVGNTIYF
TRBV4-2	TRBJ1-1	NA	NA	TGTGCCAGCAGCCAAGGGACGGTGAACACTGAAGCTTTCTTT	CASSQGTVNTEAFF
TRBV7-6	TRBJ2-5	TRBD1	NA	TGTGCCAGCAGCTCGGGACAGGGGGCGTTCCTAGAGACCCAGTACTTC	CASSSGQGAFLETQYF
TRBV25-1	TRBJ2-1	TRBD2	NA	TGTGCCAGCAGTGATAGGGGACTAGCGGGAGCGCACAATGAGCAGTTCTTC	CASSDRGLAGAHNEQFF
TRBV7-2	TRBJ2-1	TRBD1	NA	TGTGCCAGCCGGGACAGGAGTGGGAGCTACAATGAGCAGTTCTTC	CASRDRSGSYNEQFF
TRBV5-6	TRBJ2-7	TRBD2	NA	TGTGCCAGCAGCCCATCTAGCGGGATCTCCCCCTTCGAGCAGTACTTC	CASSPSSGISPFEQYF
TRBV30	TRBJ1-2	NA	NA	TGTGCCTGGATAGACGGCTACACCTTC	CAWIDGYTF
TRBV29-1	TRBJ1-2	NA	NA	TGCAGCGTTGAATACAGCAACTATGGCTACACCTTC	CSVEYSNYGYTF
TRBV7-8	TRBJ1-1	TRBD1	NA	TGTGCCAGCAGCTTAGACCCCGAGGCAGGGGGAGGGTACACTGAAGCTTTCTTT	CASSLDPEAGGGYTEAFF
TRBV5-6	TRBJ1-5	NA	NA	TGTGCCAGCAGCTTGGGGGACAAAAATCAGCCCCAGCATTTT	CASSLGDKNQPQHF
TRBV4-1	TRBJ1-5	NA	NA	TGCGCCAGCAGCCAAGACGGCGCTCAGCCCCAGCATTTT	CASSQDGAQPQHF
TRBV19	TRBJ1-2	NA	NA	TGTGCCAGTAGTATAGAGCTCTATGGCTACACCTTC	CASSIELYGYTF
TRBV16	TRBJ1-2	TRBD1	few	TGTGCCAGCAGCAGAGGCGGACAGGGGAGCTATGGCTACACCTTC	CASSRGGQGSYGYTF
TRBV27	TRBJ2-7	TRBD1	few	TGTGCCAGCAGGAGGACAGGGGGTCCCTACGAGCAGTACTTC	CASRRTGGPYEQYF